This is a list of T cell receptor beta chains from one sample in a study of Graves' ophthalmopathy and Graves' hyperthyroidism. From the multiplex PCR reads, TCRdb called clonotypes with MiXCR, one entry per CDR3 protein. The sample comprises around 1.1 million distinct CDR3 sequences, less than 45% of which are singletons, and around 10% rests with the top ten. Sequencing input: peripheral blood or thyroid tissue (not recorded which). The receptors were sampled from an adult man with Graves' hyperthyroidism. CDR3s include the opening cysteine and the closing phenylalanine or tryptophan. Each record gives: V gene, J gene, CDR3 protein.

>TRBV20-1|TRBJ2-7
CSAISPASGRSYEQYF
>TRBV29-1|TRBJ2-7
CSVAGTSGSSEQYF
>TRBV30|TRBJ1-6
CAWITGTGDSPLHF
>TRBV2|TRBJ1-6
CASRDRRWLSSPLHF
>TRBV5-1|TRBJ2-7
CASSFREQGGNYEQYF
>TRBV7-8|TRBJ1-2
CASSFTGTPGRGYTF
>TRBV9|TRBJ1-5
CASSPIGTASNQPQHF
>TRBV29-1|TRBJ2-2
CSVARGGPELFF
>TRBV7-2|TRBJ1-1
CASSYYGGATEAFF
>TRBV15|TRBJ2-2
CATSSRGRILTGELFF
>TRBV7-2|TRBJ1-5
CASILFPGPNQPQHF
>TRBV6-5|TRBJ1-5
CASSYSKIGGQPQHF
>TRBV25-1|TRBJ2-5
CASSEWRSNQPQYF
>TRBV7-9|TRBJ2-5
CASAGGADWGVETQYF
>TRBV7-2|TRBJ1-3
CASSRTALRNTIYF
>TRBV2|TRBJ2-7
CASRGTSVSSYEQYF
>TRBV5-1|TRBJ2-5
CASSYGTPEQQETQYF
>TRBV15|TRBJ1-1
CATSRDIQGNTEAFF
>TRBV5-6|TRBJ2-2
CASSSTDGSLSGELFF